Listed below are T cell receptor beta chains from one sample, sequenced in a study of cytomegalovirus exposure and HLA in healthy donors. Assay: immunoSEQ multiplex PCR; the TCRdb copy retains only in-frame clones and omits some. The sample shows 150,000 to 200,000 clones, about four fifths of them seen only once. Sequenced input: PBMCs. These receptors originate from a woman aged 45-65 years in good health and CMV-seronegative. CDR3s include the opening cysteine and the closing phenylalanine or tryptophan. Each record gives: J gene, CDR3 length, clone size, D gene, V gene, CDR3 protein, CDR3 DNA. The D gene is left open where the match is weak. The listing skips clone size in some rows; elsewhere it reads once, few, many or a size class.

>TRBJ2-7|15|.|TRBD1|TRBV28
CASSPQGQGSHEQYF
TGTGCCAGCAGTCCCCAAGGACAGGGATCCCACGAGCAGTACTTC
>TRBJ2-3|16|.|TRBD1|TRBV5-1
CASSLAGTVSTDTQYF
TGCGCCAGCAGCTTGGCCGGGACAGTGAGCACAGATACGCAGTATTTT
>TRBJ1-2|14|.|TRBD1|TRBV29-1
CSVERQGASYGYTF
TGCAGCGTGGAACGACAGGGGGCGAGCTATGGCTACACCTTC
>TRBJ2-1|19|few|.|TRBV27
CASSFQGLALMSSYNEQFF
TGTGCCAGCAGTTTTCAGGGGCTAGCCCTGATGAGCTCCTACAATGAGCAGTTCTTC
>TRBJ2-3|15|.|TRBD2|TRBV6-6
CASSASTSGIDTQYF
TGTGCCAGCAGTGCTTCTACTAGCGGGATCGATACGCAGTATTTT
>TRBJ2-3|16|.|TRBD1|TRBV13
CASSATDREGTDTQYF
TGTGCCAGCAGCGCGACGGACAGGGAAGGGACAGATACGCAGTATTTT
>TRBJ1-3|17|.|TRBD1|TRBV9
CASSEGQGSFAGNTIYF
TGTGCCAGCAGCGAAGGACAGGGATCCTTCGCTGGAAACACCATATATTTT
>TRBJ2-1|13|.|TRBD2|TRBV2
CASNEGLAHEQFF
TGTGCCAGCAATGAGGGACTAGCCCATGAGCAGTTCTTC
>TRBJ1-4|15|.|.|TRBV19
CASNRGRETNEKLFF
TGTGCCAGTAATCGAGGACGGGAAACTAATGAAAAACTGTTTTTT
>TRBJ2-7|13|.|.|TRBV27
CASSLSRKYEQYF
TGTGCCAGCAGTTTAAGTAGAAAGTACGAGCAGTACTTC
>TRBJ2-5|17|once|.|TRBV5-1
CASSLGLLRDVQETQYF
TGCGCCAGCAGCTTAGGCCTCTTGCGGGACGTCCAAGAGACCCAGTACTTC
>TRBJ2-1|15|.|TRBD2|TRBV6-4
CASSATSGRGDEQFF
TGTGCCAGCAGTGCCACTAGCGGGAGGGGTGATGAGCAGTTCTTC
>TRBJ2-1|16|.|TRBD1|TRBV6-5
CASSYDINRGHNEQFF
TGTGCCAGCAGTTACGACATAAACAGGGGCCACAATGAGCAGTTCTTC
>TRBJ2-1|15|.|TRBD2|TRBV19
CASSMTSGRTNEQFF
TGTGCCAGTAGTATGACTAGCGGGAGGACCAATGAGCAGTTCTTC
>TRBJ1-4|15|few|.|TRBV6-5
CASSYSRGWAEKLFF
TGTGCCAGCAGTTACTCAAGGGGTTGGGCTGAAAAACTGTTTTTT
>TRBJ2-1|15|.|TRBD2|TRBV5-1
CASSAGLAGGYEQFF
TGCGCCAGCAGCGCGGGACTAGCGGGAGGCTATGAGCAGTTCTTC
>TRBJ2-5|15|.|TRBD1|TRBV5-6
CASSFLTGAGETQYF
TGTGCCAGCAGCTTCCTGACAGGGGCTGGGGAGACCCAGTACTTC
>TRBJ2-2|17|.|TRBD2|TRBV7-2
CASSGLAGGTNTGELFF
TGTGCCAGCAGCGGACTAGCGGGGGGGACCAACACCGGGGAGCTGTTTTTT
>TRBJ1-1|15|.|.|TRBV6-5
CASSYFGGINTEAFF
TGTGCCAGCAGTTACTTCGGGGGGATCAACACTGAAGCTTTCTTT
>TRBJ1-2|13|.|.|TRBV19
CAVWDTVHYGYTF
TGTGCCGTTTGGGACACAGTCCACTATGGCTACACCTTC
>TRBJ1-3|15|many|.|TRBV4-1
CASSSMGLSGNTIYF
TGCGCCAGCAGCTCGATGGGGCTCTCTGGAAACACCATATATTTT
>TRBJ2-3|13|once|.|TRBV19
CATSLGGADTQYF
TGTGCCACCTCACTCGGAGGGGCGGATACGCAGTATTTT
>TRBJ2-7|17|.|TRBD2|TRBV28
CASSFGTRGGRGYEQYF
TGTGCCAGCAGTTTCGGGACTAGGGGGGGTAGGGGATACGAGCAGTACTTC
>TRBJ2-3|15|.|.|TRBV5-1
CASTADLRGTDTQYF
TGCGCCAGCACTGCCGACTTACGTGGCACAGATACGCAGTATTTT
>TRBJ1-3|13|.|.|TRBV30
CAWSVNSGNTIYF
TGTGCCTGGAGTGTCAACTCTGGAAACACCATATATTTT
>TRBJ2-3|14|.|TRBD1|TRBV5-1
CASRPGQGLGAQYF
TGCGCCAGCAGGCCGGGACAGGGACTCGGGGCGCAGTATTTT
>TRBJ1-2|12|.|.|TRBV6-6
CASSPEGYGYTF
TGTGCCAGCAGTCCCGAGGGCTATGGCTACACCTTC
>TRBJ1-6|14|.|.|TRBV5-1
CASSKESYNSPLHF
TGCGCCAGCAGTAAGGAGTCCTATAATTCACCCCTCCACTTT
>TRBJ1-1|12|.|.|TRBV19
CASSTGVPEAFF
TGTGCCAGTAGTACGGGGGTACCTGAAGCTTTCTTT
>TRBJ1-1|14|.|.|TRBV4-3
CASSRMDTDTEAFF
TGCGCCAGCAGCCGGATGGACACCGACACTGAAGCTTTCTTT
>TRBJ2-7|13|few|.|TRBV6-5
CASSYSGNHEQYF
TGTGCCAGCAGTTACTCGGGCAACCACGAGCAGTACTTC
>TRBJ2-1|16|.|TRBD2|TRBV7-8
CASSLEGLAVYNEQFF
TGTGCCAGCAGCTTAGAAGGACTAGCTGTCTACAATGAGCAGTTCTTC
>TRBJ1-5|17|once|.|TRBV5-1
CASSLRPSGFENQPQHF
TGCGCCAGCAGCTTGCGTCCGTCAGGCTTCGAGAATCAGCCCCAGCATTTT
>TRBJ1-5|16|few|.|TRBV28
CASSFFGGRRNQPQHF
TGTGCCAGCAGTTTTTTTGGGGGGAGAAGAAATCAGCCCCAGCATTTT
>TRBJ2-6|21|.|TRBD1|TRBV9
CASSVRPLGGQGISGANVLTF
TGTGCCAGCAGCGTCCGACCCTTAGGGGGACAGGGGATTTCTGGGGCCAACGTCCTGACTTTC
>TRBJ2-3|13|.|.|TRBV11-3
CASSLGGADTQYF
TGTGCCAGCAGCTTGGGGGGAGCAGATACGCAGTATTTT
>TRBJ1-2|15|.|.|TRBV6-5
CASSYSGREAYGYTF
TGTGCCAGCAGTTACTCTGGCAGGGAAGCCTATGGCTACACCTTC
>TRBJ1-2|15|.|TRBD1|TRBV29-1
CSVEARDSTNYGYTF
TGCAGCGTTGAAGCTCGGGACAGCACTAACTATGGCTACACCTTC
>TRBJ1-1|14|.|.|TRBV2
CASSSRSGNTEAFF
TGTGCCAGCAGTTCTCGTTCAGGGAACACTGAAGCTTTCTTT
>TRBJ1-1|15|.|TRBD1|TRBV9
CASSTRDRLNTEAFF
TGTGCCAGCAGCACCCGGGACAGATTGAACACTGAAGCTTTCTTT
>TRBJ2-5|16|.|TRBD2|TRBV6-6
CASSSPLAGEGETQYF
TGTGCCAGCAGTTCTCCCTTAGCGGGAGAGGGAGAGACCCAGTACTTC
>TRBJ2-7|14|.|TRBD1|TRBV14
CASSARDRGYEQYF
TGTGCCAGCAGCGCCCGGGACAGGGGCTACGAGCAGTACTTC
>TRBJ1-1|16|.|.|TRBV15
CATSRGIIREGTEAFF
TGTGCCACCAGCAGGGGAATAATCAGGGAGGGCACTGAAGCTTTCTTT
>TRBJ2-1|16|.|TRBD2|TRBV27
CASSLAGGPAYNEQFF
TGTGCCAGCAGTTTAGCGGGAGGGCCGGCATACAATGAGCAGTTCTTC
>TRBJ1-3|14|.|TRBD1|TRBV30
CAWSTGDAGNTIYF
TGTGCCTGGAGTACAGGGGACGCTGGAAACACCATATATTTT
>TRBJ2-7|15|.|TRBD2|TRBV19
CASSTRTSAAYEQYF
TGTGCCAGTAGTACCCGGACTAGCGCCGCCTACGAGCAGTACTTC
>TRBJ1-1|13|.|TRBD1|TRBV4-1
CASRDRGDTEAFF
TGCGCCAGCCGGGACAGGGGAGACACTGAAGCTTTCTTT
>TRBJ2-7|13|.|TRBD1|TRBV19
CASSIGQGYEQYF
TGTGCCAGTAGTATAGGACAGGGATACGAGCAGTACTTC
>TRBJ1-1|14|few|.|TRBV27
CASSLQGPRTEAFF
TGTGCCAGCAGTCTTCAGGGGCCCCGAACTGAAGCTTTCTTT
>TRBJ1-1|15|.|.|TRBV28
CASSEPRGKDTEAFF
TGTGCCAGCAGCGAACCTAGGGGCAAGGACACTGAAGCTTTCTTT
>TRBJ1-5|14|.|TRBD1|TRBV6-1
CASRTGTGTQPQHF
TGTGCCAGCAGAACCGGGACAGGGACTCAGCCCCAGCATTTT
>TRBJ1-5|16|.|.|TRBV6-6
CASSYGQRAGNQPQHF
TGTGCCAGCAGTTACGGGCAGAGAGCAGGAAATCAGCCCCAGCATTTT
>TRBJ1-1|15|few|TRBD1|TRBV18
CASSPRQGPMTEAFF
TGTGCCAGCTCACCACGACAGGGCCCGATGACTGAAGCTTTCTTT
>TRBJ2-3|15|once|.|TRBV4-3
CASSQDGGGKDTQYF
TGCGCCAGCAGCCAAGATGGAGGTGGTAAAGATACGCAGTATTTT
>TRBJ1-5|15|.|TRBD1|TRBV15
CATSRVAGGSQPQHF
TGTGCCACCAGCAGAGTAGCAGGGGGCAGCCAGCCCCAGCATTTT
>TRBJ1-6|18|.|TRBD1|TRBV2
CASREGQGLISYNSPLHF
TGTGCCAGCAGAGAGGGACAGGGACTAATCTCCTATAATTCACCCCTCCACTTT
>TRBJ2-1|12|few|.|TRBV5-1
CASGAYYNEQFF
TGCGCCAGCGGGGCATATTACAATGAGCAGTTCTTC
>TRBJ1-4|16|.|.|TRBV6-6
CASSFPPTARNEKLFF
TGTGCCAGCAGTTTCCCACCGACAGCTAGGAATGAAAAACTGTTTTTT
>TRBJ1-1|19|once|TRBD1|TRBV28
CASSSPDRARVGANTEAFF
TGTGCCAGCAGTTCCCCGGACAGGGCGCGGGTGGGCGCGAACACTGAAGCTTTCTTT